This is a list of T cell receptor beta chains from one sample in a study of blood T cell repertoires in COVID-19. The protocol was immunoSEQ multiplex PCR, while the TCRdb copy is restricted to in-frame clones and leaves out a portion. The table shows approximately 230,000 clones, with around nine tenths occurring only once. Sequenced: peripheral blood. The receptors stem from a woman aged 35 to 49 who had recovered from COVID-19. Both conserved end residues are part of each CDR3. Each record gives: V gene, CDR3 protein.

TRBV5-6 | CASSSSGGLAVYEQYF
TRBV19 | CASSMRQGASYEQYF
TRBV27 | CASSFSGNTDTQYF
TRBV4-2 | CASSQEAAGGHSGELFF
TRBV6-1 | CASSETGNPIGYTF
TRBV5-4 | CASGKTGGLAGNNEQFF
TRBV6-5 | CASSTRTARESAQYF
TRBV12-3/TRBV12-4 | CASSLAGGTEAFF
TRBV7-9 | CASSGETGGSEKLFF
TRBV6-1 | CASSRGLENTGELFF
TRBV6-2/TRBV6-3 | CASSDGDSLTYGYTF
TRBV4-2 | CASSQEAVDTQYF
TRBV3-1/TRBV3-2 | CASSQDGTGNRETQYF
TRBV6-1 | CASSFVTGEGYTF
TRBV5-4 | CASSPTGESHEQYF
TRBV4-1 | CASSQDQTGYSSNQPQHF
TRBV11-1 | CASSLQGSEQYF
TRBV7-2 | CASSSTGDYEQYF
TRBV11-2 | CASSPTGTDTQYF
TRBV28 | CASSRPGFTEAFF
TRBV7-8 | CASSPQKGTGNQPQHF
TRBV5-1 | CASSLTGIRDIQYF
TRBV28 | CASSLGMTGGPGNTIYF
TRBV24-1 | CATSDSSEGNQPQHF
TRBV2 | CASRKSGLAGETQYF
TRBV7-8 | CASSRDFYEQYF
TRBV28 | CAIRQVMNTEAFF
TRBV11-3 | CASSPMAGGYYNEQFF
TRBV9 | CASSAPAGANEQFF
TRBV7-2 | CASSTWGGSNQPQHF
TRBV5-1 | CASSLEGGSGYGYTF
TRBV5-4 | CASSPGTVYGYTF
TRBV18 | CASSPRDRTQRTEAFF
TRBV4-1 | CASSQDPIQGAMRRNEQFF
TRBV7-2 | CASSSTTGGAYEQYF
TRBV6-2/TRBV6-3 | CASSRANYGYTF
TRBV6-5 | CASSSSGTGVNTEAFF
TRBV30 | CAWSVRGFGNQPQHF
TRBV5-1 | CASSLDAGTATEQYF
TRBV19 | CASSGTGGNQPQHF
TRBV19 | CASAPQGIIDQPQHF
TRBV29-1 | CSVVIAGVDTQYF
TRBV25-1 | CASSDSTGGRTGEQYF
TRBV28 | CASSLSGTGSRETQYF
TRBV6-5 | CASRVGFNQPQHF
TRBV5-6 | CASRSRGINYGYTF
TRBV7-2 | CASSSRQSSYNEQFF